This record looks at one TCR beta chain sequence and its context. These data come from a study of PD-L1 blockade in urothelial cancer. Study at large: Analyzed time points were 3 weeks (second dose) and 6 weeks after therapy began.

Specified time point: pretreatment peripheral blood. Urothelial carcinoma, locally advanced or metastatic, affected the patients. Every PCR got spiked synthetic TCR analog templates. The method was immunoSEQ multiplex PCR; TCRdb's version includes in-frame clones alone and lacks a portion of them. The sample includes tens of thousands of clones, around 88% seen only once; the top ten take roughly 15%. This specimen consisted of PBMCs, obtained around atezolizumab (anti-PD-L1) treatment. The origin of this receptor is a woman aged 55-70 years with urothelial cancer.

CDR3 in DNA: TGTGCCAGCAGCGGCCCACGGGGGGGTCGGGAAAAACTGTTTTTT. Residues: CASSGPRGGREKLFF. The chain is built from TRBV7-8 and TRBJ1-4, with D possibly matching TRBD1 (5 bases). The CDR3 is 15 amino acids. V lost 5 bases to trimming and J lost 8 bases, with 18 bases between them. Germline V gives CDR1 SGHVS, CDR2 FQNEAQ.